This T cell receptor beta chain was observed in a study of shared clonotypes between healthy human individuals (TCRdb year 2020). For the wider study: A couple of women and a few men aged 18 to 49 years were included in the cohort. Per donor, three plates each were used for CD4 naive and CD4 memory, two for CD8 naive, and one for CD8 memory. The study deeply sequenced blood TCR repertoires of several healthy adults to estimate repertoire size and the extent of clonotype sharing between individuals. Libraries were prepared and TCR repertoires were sequenced by different laboratories using diverse techniques, in order to increase sequencing depth and limit assay-specific biases. Between about 0.85 and 9.5 billion PBMCs per donor were obtained by leukapheresis.

Broader findings and caveats from the paper: Naive subsets generally had larger estimated clonotype richness than memory subsets did. Sampling was restricted to blood, and TCR repertoires in tissue are likely to differ from TCR repertoires in blood. Compared with non-shared clonotypes, clonotypes shared by all four sorted-subset donors had higher generation probabilities. Sharing across several donors was observed for about 4.8% of naive CD4, over 3% of naive CD8, over 2% of memory CD4, and roughly 0.4% of memory CD8 clonotypes. Based on pairwise subsampling, the degree of clonotype sharing among donors was expected to be affected by sequencing depth. Because the study included a small number of donors, the genetic and exposure-history diversity represented was limited. Rarefaction of sorted-subset datasets indicated incomplete sequencing despite the large sequencing depth.

The donors were healthy, HIV-negative adults with no recently reported acute infections or vaccinations. Every donor was a Caucasian adult living in Nashville, Tennessee, USA. CD4+ T cells were enriched by magnetic negative selection, after which naive cells were positively selected on CD45RA and the negative fraction was taken as the memory subset. Blood was obtained by leukapheresis, after which PBMCs were separated by Ficoll-Histopaque density gradient centrifugation and cryopreserved in liquid nitrogen vapor phase. Purity and quantity of every magnetically sorted T cell population were checked by analytical flow cytometry. Each sorted fraction had its genomic DNA isolated and then quantified by UV absorbance on a Nanodrop 2000c. Using the deep immunoSEQ assay, TCR CDR3 regions were amplified from genomic DNA by multiplex PCR. Extracted genomic DNA from each cell subset was distributed evenly across all wells of several immunoSEQ 96-well plates, and each plate was treated as a replicate. For sorted subsets, each replicate PCR was loaded with about 0.2 ug genomic DNA, equivalent to about 33,000 T cell genomes. Purified libraries were quantified with a Qubit 3.0 fluorometer, sized on a Bioanalyzer 2100, and re-quantified with the KAPA Library Quantification kit. Each immunoSEQ 96-well plate was sequenced on its own single-read 150-cycle Illumina NextSeq 550 flow cell. The original pipeline was this. The immunoSEQ output contained only junctional sequences without quality scores, so filtering could not match that applied to full-length reads. Sequences were annotated with PyIR, a Python wrapper for IgBLAST v1.9, and V/J genes and CDR3 were assigned using IMGT germline references. Reads were removed for weak V/J assignments (E-value above 1e-6), missing CDR3, stop codons, out-of-frame junctions, or ambiguous translated residues. A V3J clonotype was defined by an identical inferred V gene, J gene, and CDR3 amino acid sequence. The percentage overlap between two repertoires was calculated by dividing the number of shared unique clonotypes by the size of the smaller repertoire. RTK rarefaction, the Chao1 estimator, and Recon v2.1 estimates of unobserved clonotypes were used to assess repertoire richness. For all TCRbeta clonotypes obtained by the gDNA method from a few donors, generation probabilities were computed with OLGA. The clones in this table, taken by TCRdb from immuneACCESS, are in-frame only. Not every clone is retained; where verified, under half of the shortfall comes from an unresolved V gene, and the cause of the rest is unknown. The D gene and trimming were derived from the DNA, and the V and J assignments and clone size from that table. The sample data list over a million clones, and under 80% of these were observed just once. The ten largest make up over 1.3% of the sample.

This clone was detected a few times. Its recognized antigen is unknown. Nothing much larger sits one base from this clone, and base qualities are not available. The CDR3, cysteine through phenylalanine, is 12 amino acids long. The kept DNA is CDR3 alone, 36 bases in frame from the first base. Trimming removed 10 bases from V and 5 bases from J; the gene matches leave 5 bases unexplained. CDR1 and CDR2, per the germline V gene, are MNHEY and SVGAGI. The sequenced sample was memory CD4+ T cells sorted from blood. Per the publication, the cell subset or site label means: CD45RA-negative fraction. The sequence derives from a man in his late teens or twenties in good health. This receptor chain uses TRBV6-5 and TRBJ1-5; a stretch of 7 junction bases matches TRBD1. The DNA reads as follows: TGTGCCACAAGACAGGGTGATCAGCCCCAGCATTTT. It translates to CATRQGDQPQHF.